This T cell receptor beta chain came from a study of blood T cell repertoires in COVID-19. Study overall: Sites in the United States, Italy and Spain provided acute and convalescent COVID-19 samples. T cells, B-cell-depleted T cells, or PBMCs supplied cDNA or gDNA.

Seattle researchers signed up patients amid active infection and tracked them longitudinally. Generated by immunoSEQ multiplex PCR, the TCRdb table keeps only in-frame clones and is missing some. The sample gives roughly 78,000 clones, 80% of which show up once; roughly 13% is in the top ten. The CDR3 consists of 15 residues. V was pared by 2 bases and J by 6 bases, with 14 bases between. Per the germline V gene, CDR1 is MDHEN and CDR2 is SYDVKM. The sample consisted of peripheral blood. The sequence derives from a man over 45 with COVID-19, enrolled during active disease. The chain has TRBV28 and TRBJ1-5, with D perhaps TRBD1 (5 bases). The chain's CDR3 is CASSLTQGSSQPQHF. The CDR3 bases are TGTGCCAGCAGTTTAACGCAGGGTTCATCTCAGCCCCAGCATTTT.